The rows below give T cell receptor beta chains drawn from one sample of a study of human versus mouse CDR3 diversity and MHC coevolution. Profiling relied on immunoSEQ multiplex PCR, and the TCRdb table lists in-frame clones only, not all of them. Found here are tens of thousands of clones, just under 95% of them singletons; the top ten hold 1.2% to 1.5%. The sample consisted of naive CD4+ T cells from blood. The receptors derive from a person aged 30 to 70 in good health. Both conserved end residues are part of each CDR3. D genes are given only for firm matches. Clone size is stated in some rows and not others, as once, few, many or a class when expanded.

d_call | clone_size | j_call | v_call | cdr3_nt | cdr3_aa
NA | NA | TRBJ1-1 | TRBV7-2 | TGTGCCAGCAGCTTTACACCGAACACTGAAGCTTTCTTT | CASSFTPNTEAFF
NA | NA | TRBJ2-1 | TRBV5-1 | TGCGCCAGCAGGCTTGGCGGGTTCTCCTACAATGAGCAGTTCTTC | CASRLGGFSYNEQFF
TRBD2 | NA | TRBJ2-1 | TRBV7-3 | TGTGCCAGCAGCCCTCGACTAGCGGGAGAGAGACATGAGCAGTTCTTC | CASSPRLAGERHEQFF
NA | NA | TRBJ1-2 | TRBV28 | TGTGCCAGCGCGCGGCAGGACAAGCCTGGCTACACCTTC | CASARQDKPGYTF
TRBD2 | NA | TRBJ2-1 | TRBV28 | TGTGCCAGCAGTTTACGCCAAGGACTAGCGGGAGGAGGGAATGAGCAGTTCTTC | CASSLRQGLAGGGNEQFF
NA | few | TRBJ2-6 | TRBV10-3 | TGTGCCACCAGGGTGGAAGGGGTGTCTGGGGCCAACGTCCTGACTTTC | CATRVEGVSGANVLTF
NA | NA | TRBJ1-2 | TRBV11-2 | TGTGCCAGCAGCTTAGATCCGGGTTTCGGCTACACCTTC | CASSLDPGFGYTF
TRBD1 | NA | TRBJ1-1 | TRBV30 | TGTGCCTGGAGACCGACAGGGGTAACGATCACTGAAGCTTTCTTT | CAWRPTGVTITEAFF
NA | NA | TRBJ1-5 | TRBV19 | TGTGCCAGTAGTATAGATCACAGACAGCATTTT | CASSIDHRQHF
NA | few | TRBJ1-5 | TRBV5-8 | TGTGCCAGCAGCTTGGACAGGGCTCAGCCCCAGCATTTT | CASSLDRAQPQHF
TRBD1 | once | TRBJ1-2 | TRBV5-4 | TGTGCCAGCAGCTTTACAGGGGGCGCCGGCTATGGCTACACCTTC | CASSFTGGAGYGYTF
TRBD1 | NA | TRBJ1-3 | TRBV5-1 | TGCGCCAGCAGCCTCGGACAGGGCAGCCTCTCTGGAAACACCATATATTTT | CASSLGQGSLSGNTIYF
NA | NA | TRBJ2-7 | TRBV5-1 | TGCGCCAGCAGCCCCGGACAGCGGGGCGAGCAGTACTTC | CASSPGQRGEQYF
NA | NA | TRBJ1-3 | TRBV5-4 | TGTGCCAGCAGTGCGGGTGGAGGGAGCTCTGGAAACACCATATATTTT | CASSAGGGSSGNTIYF
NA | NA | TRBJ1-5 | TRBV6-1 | TGTGCCAGCAGTGACGATCAGCCCCAGCATTTT | CASSDDQPQHF
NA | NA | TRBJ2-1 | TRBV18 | TGTGCCAGCTCACCGCTCTCAGGGCAGATTTACAATGAGCAGTTCTTC | CASSPLSGQIYNEQFF
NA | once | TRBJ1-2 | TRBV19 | TGTGCCAGTGGTTCGGGGGTTGGGAACTATGGCTACACCTTC | CASGSGVGNYGYTF
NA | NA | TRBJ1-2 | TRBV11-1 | TGTGCCAGCAGCGCGATGACAGAAAACTATGGCTACACCTTC | CASSAMTENYGYTF
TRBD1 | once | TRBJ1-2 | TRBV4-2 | TGTGCCAGCAGCCATGACAGGGGGCTCGACTATGGCTACACCTTC | CASSHDRGLDYGYTF
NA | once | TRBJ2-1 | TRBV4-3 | TGCGCCAGCAGCCCGATGGGACTTGGCCGCGATGAGCAGTTCTTC | CASSPMGLGRDEQFF
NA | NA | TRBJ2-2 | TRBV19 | TGTGCCAGTAGTATTATCATAGCGAACACCGGGGAGCTGTTTTTT | CASSIIIANTGELFF
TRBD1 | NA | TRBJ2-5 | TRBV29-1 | TGCAGCGTCATAACAGGGGAGTCCCAAGAGACCCAGTACTTC | CSVITGESQETQYF
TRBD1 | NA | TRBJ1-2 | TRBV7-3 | TGTGCCAGCAGCCTCGACAGGGGCGGGGATGGCTACACCTTC | CASSLDRGGDGYTF
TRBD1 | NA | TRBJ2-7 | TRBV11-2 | TGTGCCAGCAGCCCCCCGGGACAGGCCTACGAGCAGTACTTC | CASSPPGQAYEQYF
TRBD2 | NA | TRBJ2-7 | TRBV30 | TGTGCCTGGAGTGTCGGGCCTAGCGGGACATCGTCCCACGAGCAGTACTTC | CAWSVGPSGTSSHEQYF
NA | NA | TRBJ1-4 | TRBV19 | TGTGCCAGTACCTTCGGGGACTCCCGTAATGAAAAACTGTTTTTT | CASTFGDSRNEKLFF
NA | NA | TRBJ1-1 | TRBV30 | TGTGCCTGGAGTCCCTCCGGGAACACTGAAGCTTTCTTT | CAWSPSGNTEAFF
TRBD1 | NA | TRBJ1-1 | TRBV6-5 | TGTGCCAGCAGTTACGAGGGACAGGGGTTGAACACTGAAGCTTTCTTT | CASSYEGQGLNTEAFF
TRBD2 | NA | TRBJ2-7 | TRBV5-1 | TGCGCCAGCAGCGCCATAGCGGGGGAGGCCTACGAGCAGTACTTC | CASSAIAGEAYEQYF
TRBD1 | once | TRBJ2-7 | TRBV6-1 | TGTGCCGAGGGACAGGGGGTCTCCTACGAGCAGTACTTC | CAEGQGVSYEQYF
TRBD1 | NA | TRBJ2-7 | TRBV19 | TGTGCCAGTAGTATCCCAGGGGGAGTGGGCTACGAGCAGTACTTC | CASSIPGGVGYEQYF
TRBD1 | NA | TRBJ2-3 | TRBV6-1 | TGTGCCAGCAGTGAAGATGAGGGGGCGAGCACAGATACGCAGTATTTT | CASSEDEGASTDTQYF
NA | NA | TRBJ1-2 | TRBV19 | TGTGCCAGTAATCGGGGAATCGGCTACACCTTC | CASNRGIGYTF
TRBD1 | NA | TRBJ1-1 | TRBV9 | TGTGCCAGCAGCGTAGGTCGGGGACAGACTGAAGCTTTCTTT | CASSVGRGQTEAFF
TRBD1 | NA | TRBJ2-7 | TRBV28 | TGTGCCAGCACTATTGGACAGGGAGGCGAGCAGTACTTC | CASTIGQGGEQYF
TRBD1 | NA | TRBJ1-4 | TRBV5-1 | TGCGCCAGCACGCCGGGACAGCCAACTAATGAAAAACTGTTTTTT | CASTPGQPTNEKLFF
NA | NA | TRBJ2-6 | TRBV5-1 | TGCGCCAGCAGCTTGGCTGGGGGGGGAAGGGGGACTGGGGCCAACGTCCTGACTTTC | CASSLAGGGRGTGANVLTF
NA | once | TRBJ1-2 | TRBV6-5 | TGTGCCAGCAGGGACTGGGGAGAGGGTGGCTACACCTTC | CASRDWGEGGYTF
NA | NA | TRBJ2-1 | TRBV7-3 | TGTGCCAGCAGCTTCCAGGGCTATACTTACAATGAGCAGTTCTTC | CASSFQGYTYNEQFF
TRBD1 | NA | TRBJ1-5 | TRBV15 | TGTGCCACCAGCGCACGGGGGGGACAGGGGGCTGGGAGCAATCAGCCCCAGCATTTT | CATSARGGQGAGSNQPQHF
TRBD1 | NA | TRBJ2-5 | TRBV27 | TGTGCCAGCAGTTTACTGGGACAGGGATTGGAAGAGACCCAGTACTTC | CASSLLGQGLEETQYF
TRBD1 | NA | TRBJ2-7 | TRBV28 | TGTGCCAGCAGGACAGGGACGTCCTACGAGCAGTACTTC | CASRTGTSYEQYF
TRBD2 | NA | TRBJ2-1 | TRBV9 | TGTGCCAGCAGCGTGGAGATAGCGGGGGGAGACAATGAGCAGTTCTTC | CASSVEIAGGDNEQFF